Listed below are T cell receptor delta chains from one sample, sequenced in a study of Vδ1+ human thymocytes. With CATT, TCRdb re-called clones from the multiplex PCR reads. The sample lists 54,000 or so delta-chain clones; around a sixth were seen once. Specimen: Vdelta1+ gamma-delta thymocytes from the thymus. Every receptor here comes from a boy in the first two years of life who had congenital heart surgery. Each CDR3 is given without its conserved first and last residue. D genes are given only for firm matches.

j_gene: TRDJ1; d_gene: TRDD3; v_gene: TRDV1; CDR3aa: ALGVSQPRGIPYTDKLI
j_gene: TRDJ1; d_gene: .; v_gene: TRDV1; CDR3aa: ALGDPLFLSLPRITYKLI
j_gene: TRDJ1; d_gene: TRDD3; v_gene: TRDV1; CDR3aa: ALGNFGLGIPTDKLI
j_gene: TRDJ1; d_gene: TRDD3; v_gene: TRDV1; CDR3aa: ALGEKAFPAGGSSTDKLI
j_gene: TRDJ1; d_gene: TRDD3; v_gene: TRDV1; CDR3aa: ALGESGLYWGISYTDKLI
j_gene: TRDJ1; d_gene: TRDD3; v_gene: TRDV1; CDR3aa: ALGELRRDTSYTDKLI
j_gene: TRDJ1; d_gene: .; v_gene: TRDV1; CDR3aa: ALGKGAFFDKLI
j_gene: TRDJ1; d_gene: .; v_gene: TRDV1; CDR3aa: ALGELPDGSLPTKGILSLI
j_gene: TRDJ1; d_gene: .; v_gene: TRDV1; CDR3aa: ALGELNPHWYTDKLI
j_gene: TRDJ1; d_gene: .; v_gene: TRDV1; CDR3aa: ALPKIASSPYTDKLI
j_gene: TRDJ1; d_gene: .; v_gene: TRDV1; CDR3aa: ALGEFFPYWYTDKLI
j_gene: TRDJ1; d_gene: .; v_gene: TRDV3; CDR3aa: APPLGPLGGPDKLI
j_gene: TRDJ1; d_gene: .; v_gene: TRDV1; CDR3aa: ALGELPSYVSLGIYTDKLI
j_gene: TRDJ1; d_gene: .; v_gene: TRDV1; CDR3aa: ALGEGRIPTDKLI
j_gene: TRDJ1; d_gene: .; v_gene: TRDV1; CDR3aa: ALGVLLPANWGHDEYVYTDKLI
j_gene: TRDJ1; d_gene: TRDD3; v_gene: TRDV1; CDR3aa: ALGNYSDWGCSDKLI
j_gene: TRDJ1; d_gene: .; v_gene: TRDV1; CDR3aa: ALGFIPGHTDKLI
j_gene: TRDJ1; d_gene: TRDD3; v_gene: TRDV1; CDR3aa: ALGELGLTAGGYVEAWIDKLI
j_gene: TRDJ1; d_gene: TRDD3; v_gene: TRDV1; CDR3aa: ALGEDLGDFPTDKLI
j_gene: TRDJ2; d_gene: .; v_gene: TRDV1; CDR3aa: ALGELEAFLPLWGISVTAQLF
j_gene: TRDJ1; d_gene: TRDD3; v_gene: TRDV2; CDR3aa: ACDELGGYTDKLI
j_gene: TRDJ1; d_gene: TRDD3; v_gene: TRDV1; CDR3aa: ALGELHSLPIYWGIRGYTDKLI
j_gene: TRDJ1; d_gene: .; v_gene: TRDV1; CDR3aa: ALGKGGGGTDKLI
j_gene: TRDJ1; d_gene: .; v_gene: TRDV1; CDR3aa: ALGETLWGSTPHTDKLI
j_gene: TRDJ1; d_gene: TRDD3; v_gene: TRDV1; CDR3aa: ALGEKGLLLYWGIRGPDKLI
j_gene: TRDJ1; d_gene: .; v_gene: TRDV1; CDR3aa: ALREQRLGSLTDKLI
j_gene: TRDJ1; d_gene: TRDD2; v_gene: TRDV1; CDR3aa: ALGGPSYRGAGDTLTDKLI
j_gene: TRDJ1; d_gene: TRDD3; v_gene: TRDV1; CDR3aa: ALGEEPYWGIRGLGYTDKLI
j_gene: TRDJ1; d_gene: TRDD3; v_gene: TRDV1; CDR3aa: ALGELDCTLRKRINGGYLYTDKLI
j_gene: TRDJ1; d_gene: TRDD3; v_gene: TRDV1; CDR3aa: ALGELARDTGILDTDKLI
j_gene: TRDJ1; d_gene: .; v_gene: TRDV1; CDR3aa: ALGAIEAGVRRLI
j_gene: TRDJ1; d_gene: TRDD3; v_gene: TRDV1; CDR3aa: ALGNVGVGDTKLI
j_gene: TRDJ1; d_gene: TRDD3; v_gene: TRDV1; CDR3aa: ALGESVRYATGGEYTDKLI
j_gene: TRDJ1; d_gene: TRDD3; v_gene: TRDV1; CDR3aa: ALGDHRRPRRPLLGDTSTDKLI
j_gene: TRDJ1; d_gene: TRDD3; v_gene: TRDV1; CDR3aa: ALGQPSTYWGIPKYTDKLI
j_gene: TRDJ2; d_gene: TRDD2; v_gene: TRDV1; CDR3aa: ALGESPDLPTSLGPRPQTSAQLF
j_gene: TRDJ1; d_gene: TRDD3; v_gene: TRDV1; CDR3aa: ALGGPWILGDNDKLI
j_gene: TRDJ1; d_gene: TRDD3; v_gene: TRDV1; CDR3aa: ALFPCYWGIDKLI
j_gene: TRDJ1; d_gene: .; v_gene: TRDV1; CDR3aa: ALGDLPTAPVLGGFTDKLI